The clone carrying this T cell receptor (beta chain) showed up many times. Its antigen is undetermined. TCRdb redid the calling of the RACE reads with MiXCR, one entry per CDR3 protein. The data show 30,000 to 40,000 distinct CDR3 sequences, with around 5.5% seen just once and 9.5% to 15% held by the top ten. Stated time point: healthy volunteer bleed at 6 weeks. Extraction yielded total RNA from whole blood (unfractionated). There are 14 residues in the CDR3. V lost 7 bases, J lost 4 bases, and 6 bases stayed unmatched. Per the germline V gene, CDR1 is LGHNT and CDR2 is FRNRAP. This sample is drawn from a study of human T cells and chemical hapten exposure. The study's findings and limits: DPC sensitization produced no change in TCRs with frequency above 1 in 1000.

The chain employs TRBV12-5 and TRBJ1-5; TRBD1 matches 8 bases. The specimen sequenced was whole blood. This clonotype originated in a human donor in good health. Some clones in this sample may be carry-over from other donors' samples. The CDR3 nucleotides read TGTGCTAGTGCCCGAGGGACAGGAAATCAGCCCCAGCATTTT. Amino acid sequence: CASARGTGNQPQHF.